These 14 T cell receptor beta chains came from one sample sequenced in a study of blood T cell repertoires in COVID-19. The protocol was immunoSEQ multiplex PCR, while the TCRdb copy is restricted to in-frame clones and leaves out a portion. The sample shows around 50,000 clones, 88% of them seen only once. The material sequenced was peripheral blood. All receptors come from a man aged 50-60 years with active COVID-19.

The chain is built from TRBV7-3 and TRBJ1-1; D is undetermined. V was trimmed by 5 bases and J by 0 bases, leaving 16 bases between them. The germline gives CDR1 SGHTA, CDR2 FQGTGA. The CDR3 runs 16 residues. The CDR3 DNA follows: TGTGCCAGCAGCCCCAAAGCGGGTGGGTTGAACACTGAAGCTTTCTTT. Translating it yields CASSPKAGGLNTEAFF. Looking up the rest from reference TRBV7-3 and TRBJ1-1 gives the full variable domain: GAGVSQTPSNKVTEKGKYVELRCDPISGHTALYWYRQSLGQGPEFLIYFQGTGAADDSGLPNDRFFAVRPEGSVSTLKIQRTERGDSAVYLCASSPKAGGLNTEAFFGQGTRLTVV.

This sequence joins TRBV5-8 and TRBJ2-2, with TRBD2 matching over 14 bases. With 3 bases clipped from V and 5 bases from J, the junction kept 6 bases outside the gene matches. CDR3 size: 17 residues. In germline, CDR1 is SGHTS, CDR2 YDEGEE. The CDR3 protein is CASSSTSGRDLTGELFF. In nucleotides, the CDR3 is TGTGCCAGCAGCTCGACTAGCGGGAGGGATCTAACCGGGGAGCTGTTTTTT.

The chain combines TRBV10-1 with TRBJ1-1; D is undetermined. V was clipped by 6 bases and J by 1 base, with 15 bases between them. In germline, CDR1 is WNHNN, CDR2 SYGVQD (reference sequence). This CDR3 has 15 residues. The CDR3 loop reads CASSSEGGENTEAFF. The DNA for the CDR3 is TGCGCCAGCAGCTCGGAAGGAGGAGAGAACACTGAAGCTTTCTTT.

V is TRBV11-2 and J is TRBJ1-2; no reliable D call. The CDR3 has 14 amino acids. V lost 6 bases and J 8 bases, leaving 19 bases between the germline ends. CDR1 SGHAT and CDR2 FQNNGV come from the germline V gene. DNA for the CDR3: TGTGCCAGCAGACCCTCGCCGGCGGATTGGGGCTACACCTTC. Residues: CASRPSPADWGYTF. The whole variable domain, remainder taken from reference TRBV11-2 and TRBJ1-2, is EAGVAQSPRYKIIEKRQSVAFWCNPISGHATLYWYQQILGQGPKLLIQFQNNGVVDDSQLPKDRFSAERLKGVDSTLKIQPAKLEDSAVYLCASRPSPADWGYTFGSGTRLTVV.

V is TRBV10-3 and J is TRBJ2-7; D call uncertain. V lost 5 bases to trimming and J lost 3 bases, with 11 bases between them. The germline CDR1 and CDR2 sequences are ENHRY and SYGVKD. CDR3 length: 13 amino acids. CDR3 in amino acids: CAISFRLDYEQYF. DNA for the CDR3: TGTGCCATCAGTTTTCGACTGGACTACGAGCAGTACTTC.

The J gene is TRBJ1-2, the V gene TRBV3-1 (or the pseudogene TRBV3-2); 7 bases map to TRBD1. The CDR3 has 15 residues. The germline gives CDR1 LGHDT, CDR2 YNNKEL (reference sequence). V shed 5 bases and J 4 bases; nucleotides not matched to a gene: 10. The CDR3 reads CASSSGTVPSYGYTF. The DNA of the CDR3 is TGTGCCAGCAGCTCGGGGACAGTTCCGAGCTATGGCTACACCTTC.

Here the CDR3 DNA reads TGTGCCAGCAGCCAAGGATTCGGCCAGGGGGCTCAGAAGACCCAGTACTTC. It yields the protein CASSQGFGQGAQKTQYF. V usage is TRBV4-2 and J usage is TRBJ2-5; 8 bases fit TRBD1. Per germline, CDR1 LGHNA and CDR2 YNFKEQ. CDR3 length: 17 residues. V shed 1 base and J 6 bases; nucleotides not matched to a gene: 13.

J is TRBJ2-1 and V is TRBV27; 13 bases are shared with TRBD2. CDR1 MNHEY and CDR2 SMNVEV come from the germline V gene (reference sequence). The CDR3 consists of 14 residues. V shed 4 bases and J 9 bases; nucleotides not matched to a gene: 3. The CDR3 DNA is TGTGCCAGCAGTTGGACTAGCGGGAGCGGTGAGCAGTTCTTC. This encodes CASSWTSGSGEQFF.

V usage is TRBV5-6 and J usage is TRBJ2-1; D is undetermined. The length of the CDR3 is 12 residues. Trimming took 2 bases from V and 9 from J, leaving 9 bases between them. CDR1 is SGHDT, CDR2 YYEEEE, per germline. In DNA, the CDR3 is TGTGCCAGCAGCTTTATGAGCATTGAGCAGTTCTTC. Encoded protein: CASSFMSIEQFF.

CDR3 amino acids: CASSQETRVRTEAFF. The CDR3 nucleotides read TGCGCCAGCAGCCAAGAGACGAGGGTTCGCACTGAAGCTTTCTTT. The chain uses TRBV4-3 and TRBJ1-1; D call uncertain. Between the trimmed V and J ends, which lost 0 bases and 4 bases, there was a span of 12 bases. Germline V CDR1 and CDR2: LGHNA, YSLEER. The CDR3 loop spans 15 amino acids.

The chain has TRBV28 and TRBJ1-2; the D is unclear. This CDR3 contains 13 residues. Germline V CDR1 and CDR2: MDHEN, SYDVKM. V was pared by 8 bases and J by 4 bases, with 14 bases between. CDR3 sequence (DNA): TGTGCCAGCGAGAGCGCCGACCTCTATGGCTACACCTTC. Protein: CASESADLYGYTF.

The chain couples TRBV3-1 (or the pseudogene TRBV3-2) to TRBJ2-3; maybe TRBD2 (5 bases). The CDR3 is made up of 14 amino acids. V was pared by 0 bases and J by 4 bases, with 8 bases between. Germline CDR1 reads LGHDT; CDR2 reads YNNKEL (reference sequence). The CDR3 nucleotides are TGTGCCAGCAGCCAAGATGGAGGAGCAGATACGCAGTATTTT. This sequence encodes CASSQDGGADTQYF.

V gene TRBV6-2 or TRBV6-3 combines with J gene TRBJ1-5, with D possibly matching TRBD1 (5 bases). Germline lookup yields CDR1 MNHEY and CDR2 SVGEGT. The CDR3 consists of 14 residues. Trimming removed 4 bases from V and 6 bases from J, with 13 bases in between. The CDR3 spells CASSSGGTFQPQHF. The CDR3 bases are TGTGCCAGCAGTTCGGGGGGAACCTTTCAGCCCCAGCATTTT.

The chain couples TRBV6-5 to TRBJ1-4; possible D gene TRBD1, 6 bases. The germline gives CDR1 MNHEY, CDR2 SVGAGI. The CDR3 totals 15 residues. V was trimmed by 0 bases and J by 7 bases, leaving 12 bases between them. The CDR3 region is CASSYSRTELEKLFF. Written as DNA, the CDR3 is TGTGCCAGCAGTTACTCGAGGACAGAACTTGAAAAACTGTTTTTT.